This T cell receptor beta chain was identified in a study of blood T cell repertoires in COVID-19. Study at large: Samples of COVID-19 (acute and convalescent) were obtained from the United States, Italy and Spain.

Germline CDR1 is MNHNY and CDR2 is SVGAGI (reference sequence). V lost 6 bases, J lost 4 bases, and 5 bases stayed unmatched. This CDR3 spans 14 amino acids. Methods used by the authors: Estimation of nucleated cell counts was performed using reference gene primer amplification. The data were produced by immunoSEQ multiplex PCR, yet TCRdb's version contains in-frame clones alone and is incomplete. That table gives V, J and clone size, and the DNA gave D and trimming. Of 150,000 to 200,000 clones in the sample, over 80% were seen once. Enrolled through a virtual design, the participants were between roughly 18 and 100 years of age and came from about two dozen US areas. Participants reported their clinical history, and cohort assignment relied on those reports.

V gene TRBV6-6 combines with J gene TRBJ2-1; TRBD2 matches at 8 bases. The sequenced material came from PBMCs or T cells enriched from blood (not recorded which). This receptor was taken from a man between 65 and 80 years old who had been exposed to COVID-19. The chain's CDR3 is CASSPAGGYNEQFF. The CDR3 region has the DNA TGTGCCAGCAGCCCCGCGGGGGGATACAATGAGCAGTTCTTC.